The rows below give T cell receptor beta chains drawn from one sample of a study of OX40 agonist ivuxolimab in advanced cancers. The method was immunoSEQ multiplex PCR; TCRdb's version includes in-frame clones alone and lacks a portion of them. The repertoire holds 98,000 or so clones, around 83% seen once, with almost 1.5% in the top ten. Sequences were derived from CD4+ or CD8+ T cells sorted from blood, sampled in a trial of the OX40 agonist ivuxolimab. These TCRs come from an adult with an advanced solid tumor such as melanoma, head and neck, liver or kidney cancer. The CDR3 runs from the conserved cysteine through the conserved F or W. The order of the fields is D gene, J gene, clone size, V gene, CDR3 protein, CDR3 DNA. The D gene is left open where the match is weak. Rows may omit the clone size; those that give it use once, few, many or a size class.

d_gene: TRBD1; j_gene: TRBJ2-1; abundance: -; v_gene: TRBV15; CDR3aa: CATSTGTGSSYNEQFF; CDR3nt: TGTGCCACCAGCACCGGGACAGGGAGCTCCTACAATGAGCAGTTCTTC
d_gene: -; j_gene: TRBJ1-1; abundance: few; v_gene: TRBV30; CDR3aa: CAWRVREAEAFF; CDR3nt: TGTGCCTGGAGGGTCAGGGAAGCTGAAGCTTTCTTT
d_gene: TRBD1; j_gene: TRBJ2-3; abundance: -; v_gene: TRBV19; CDR3aa: CASSMKQGEDTQYF; CDR3nt: TGTGCCAGTAGTATGAAACAGGGGGAAGATACGCAGTATTTT
d_gene: -; j_gene: TRBJ2-7; abundance: -; v_gene: TRBV14; CDR3aa: CASTETGIAFPYEQYF; CDR3nt: TGTGCCAGCACCGAAACAGGGATAGCTTTTCCCTACGAGCAGTACTTC
d_gene: -; j_gene: TRBJ2-3; abundance: once; v_gene: TRBV7-3; CDR3aa: CASSFFAATDTQYF; CDR3nt: TGTGCCAGCAGCTTCTTCGCGGCGACAGATACGCAGTATTTT
d_gene: -; j_gene: TRBJ1-6; abundance: -; v_gene: TRBV5-1; CDR3aa: CASSPTANSPLHF; CDR3nt: TGCGCCAGCAGCCCGACAGCTAATTCACCCCTCCACTTT
d_gene: TRBD1; j_gene: TRBJ1-5; abundance: -; v_gene: TRBV6-1; CDR3aa: CASSDTGTGNQPQHF; CDR3nt: TGTGCCAGCAGTGATACCGGGACAGGTAATCAGCCCCAGCATTTT
d_gene: -; j_gene: TRBJ2-7; abundance: -; v_gene: TRBV9; CDR3aa: CASSVSPSAYEQYF; CDR3nt: TGTGCCAGCAGCGTATCCCCTAGCGCCTACGAGCAGTACTTC
d_gene: TRBD1; j_gene: TRBJ1-5; abundance: -; v_gene: TRBV19; CDR3aa: CASKLHPGGGGQPQHF; CDR3nt: TGTGCCAGTAAACTTCACCCAGGGGGTGGAGGTCAGCCCCAGCATTTT
d_gene: TRBD2; j_gene: TRBJ2-3; abundance: -; v_gene: TRBV7-2; CDR3aa: CASSPLTSGSTDTQYF; CDR3nt: TGTGCCAGCAGCCCGTTGACTAGCGGTAGCACAGATACGCAGTATTTT
d_gene: -; j_gene: TRBJ1-6; abundance: once; v_gene: TRBV19; CDR3aa: CASRKRLDSSYNSPLHF; CDR3nt: TGTGCCAGTAGGAAACGGCTGGACAGCTCCTATAATTCACCCCTCCACTTT
d_gene: TRBD2; j_gene: TRBJ2-3; abundance: once; v_gene: TRBV18; CDR3aa: CASSPGTSGRGPDTQYF; CDR3nt: TGTGCCAGCTCACCCGGGACTAGCGGGAGGGGTCCAGATACGCAGTATTTT
d_gene: -; j_gene: TRBJ1-2; abundance: once; v_gene: TRBV7-2; CDR3aa: CARYRDIDGYTF; CDR3nt: TGTGCCAGGTACAGGGATATAGATGGCTACACCTTC
d_gene: TRBD1; j_gene: TRBJ2-2; abundance: -; v_gene: TRBV7-6; CDR3aa: CASSYRGAQGGSGELFF; CDR3nt: TGTGCCAGCAGTTACCGGGGCGCACAGGGGGGATCCGGGGAGCTGTTTTTT
d_gene: TRBD2; j_gene: TRBJ2-1; abundance: -; v_gene: TRBV28; CDR3aa: CASRQPGLAASEGNEQFF; CDR3nt: TGTGCCAGCAGGCAGCCGGGACTAGCGGCCTCCGAAGGGAATGAGCAGTTCTTC
d_gene: TRBD1; j_gene: TRBJ1-4; abundance: once; v_gene: TRBV5-5; CDR3aa: CASRATGAINEKLFF; CDR3nt: TGTGCCAGCAGGGCTACAGGGGCCATTAATGAAAAACTGTTTTTT
d_gene: TRBD1; j_gene: TRBJ1-1; abundance: -; v_gene: TRBV19; CDR3aa: CASSRQGRNTEAFF; CDR3nt: TGTGCCAGTAGTAGACAGGGGAGGAACACTGAAGCTTTCTTT
d_gene: TRBD1; j_gene: TRBJ1-3; abundance: -; v_gene: TRBV19; CDR3aa: CASKDRAYSGNTIYF; CDR3nt: TGTGCCAGCAAGGACAGGGCTTACTCTGGAAACACCATATATTTT
d_gene: -; j_gene: TRBJ2-5; abundance: -; v_gene: TRBV4-1; CDR3aa: CASSQDYQETQYF; CDR3nt: TGCGCCAGCAGCCAAGACTACCAAGAGACCCAGTACTTC
d_gene: -; j_gene: TRBJ2-5; abundance: -; v_gene: TRBV7-2; CDR3aa: CASSSRQPHQETQYF; CDR3nt: TGTGCCAGCAGCTCCCGACAGCCACACCAAGAGACCCAGTACTTC
d_gene: -; j_gene: TRBJ1-5; abundance: -; v_gene: TRBV7-2; CDR3aa: CASSDLGGRSQPQHF; CDR3nt: TGTGCCAGCAGCGACCTGGGAGGGAGGAGTCAGCCCCAGCATTTT
d_gene: -; j_gene: TRBJ1-5; abundance: -; v_gene: TRBV10-3; CDR3aa: CAISESTRGYSNQPQHF; CDR3nt: TGTGCCATCAGTGAGTCGACTAGGGGGTATAGCAATCAGCCCCAGCATTTT
d_gene: -; j_gene: TRBJ1-5; abundance: -; v_gene: TRBV6-1; CDR3aa: CASSEGGASNQPQHF; CDR3nt: TGTGCCAGCAGTGAAGGAGGGGCGAGCAATCAGCCCCAGCATTTT
d_gene: TRBD2; j_gene: TRBJ2-2; abundance: -; v_gene: TRBV11-2; CDR3aa: CASSYGTSHSGELFF; CDR3nt: TGTGCCAGCAGCTACGGGACTAGCCATTCCGGGGAGCTGTTTTTT